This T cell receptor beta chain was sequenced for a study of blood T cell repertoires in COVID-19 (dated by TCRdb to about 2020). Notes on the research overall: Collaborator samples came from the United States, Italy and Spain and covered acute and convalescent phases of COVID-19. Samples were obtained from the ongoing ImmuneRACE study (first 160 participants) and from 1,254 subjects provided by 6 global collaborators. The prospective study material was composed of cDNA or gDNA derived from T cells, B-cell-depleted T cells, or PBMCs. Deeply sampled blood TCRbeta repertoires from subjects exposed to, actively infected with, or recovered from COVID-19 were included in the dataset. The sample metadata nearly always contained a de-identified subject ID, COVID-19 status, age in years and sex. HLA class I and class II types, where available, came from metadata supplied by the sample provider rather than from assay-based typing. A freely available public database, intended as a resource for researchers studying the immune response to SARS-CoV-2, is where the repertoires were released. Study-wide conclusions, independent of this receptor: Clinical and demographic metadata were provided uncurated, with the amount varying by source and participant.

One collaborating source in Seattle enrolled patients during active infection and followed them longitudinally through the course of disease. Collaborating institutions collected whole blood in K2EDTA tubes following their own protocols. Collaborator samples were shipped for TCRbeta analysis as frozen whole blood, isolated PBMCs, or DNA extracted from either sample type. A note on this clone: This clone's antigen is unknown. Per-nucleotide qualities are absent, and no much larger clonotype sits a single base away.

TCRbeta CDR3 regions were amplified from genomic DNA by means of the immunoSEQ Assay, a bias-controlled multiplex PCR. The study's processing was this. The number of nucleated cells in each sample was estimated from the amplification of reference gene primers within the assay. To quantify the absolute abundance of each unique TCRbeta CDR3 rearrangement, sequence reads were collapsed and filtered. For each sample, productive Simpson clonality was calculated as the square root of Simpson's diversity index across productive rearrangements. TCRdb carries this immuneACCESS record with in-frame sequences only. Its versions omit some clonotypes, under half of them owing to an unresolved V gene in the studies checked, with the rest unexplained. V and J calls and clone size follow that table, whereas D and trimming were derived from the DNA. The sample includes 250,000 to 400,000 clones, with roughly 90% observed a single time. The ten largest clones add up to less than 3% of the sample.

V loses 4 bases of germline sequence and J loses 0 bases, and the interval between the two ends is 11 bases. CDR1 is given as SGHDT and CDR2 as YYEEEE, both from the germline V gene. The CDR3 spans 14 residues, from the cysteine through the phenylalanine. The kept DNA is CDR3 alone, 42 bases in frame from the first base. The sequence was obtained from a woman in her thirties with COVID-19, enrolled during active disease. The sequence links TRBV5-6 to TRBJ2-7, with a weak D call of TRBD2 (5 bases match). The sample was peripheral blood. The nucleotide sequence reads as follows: TGTGCCAGCAGCGTCGGCGACTACTCCTACGAGCAGTACTTC. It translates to CASSVGDYSYEQYF.